Included here is one T cell receptor beta chain sequence, with context. Its antigen is undetermined. The data were taken from a study of post-analysis software for immune sequencing data. The CDR3 is made up of 14 amino acids. Germline V gene sequence: CDR1 MNHNY, CDR2 SVGAGI (reference sequence). The V gene lost 6 bases and the J gene lost 6 bases, with 14 bases spanning the gap. Libraries were made from TCR beta cDNA, and they carried unique molecular identifiers. In TCRdb, the PCR reads were re-called with MiXCR into one record per CDR3 protein. Among roughly 540,000 distinct CDR3 sequences listed, about a third were seen once. Findings and limits, study-wide: Samples sharing a preparation batch grouped tightly together when assessed by F measure. Comparison of patients with controls showed five TRBV segments more frequent in patients, TRBV5-6, TRBV5-1 and TRBV20-1 among them.

The sequencing sample was made of blood. This clonotype originated in a girl aged 2-17 years with multiple sclerosis. The chain uses TRBV6-6 and TRBJ1-4; D is unresolved. In DNA form, the CDR3 reads TGTGCCAGCAGCCTCCACGTTGGAGATGAAAAACTGTTTTTT. Translating it yields CASSLHVGDEKLFF.